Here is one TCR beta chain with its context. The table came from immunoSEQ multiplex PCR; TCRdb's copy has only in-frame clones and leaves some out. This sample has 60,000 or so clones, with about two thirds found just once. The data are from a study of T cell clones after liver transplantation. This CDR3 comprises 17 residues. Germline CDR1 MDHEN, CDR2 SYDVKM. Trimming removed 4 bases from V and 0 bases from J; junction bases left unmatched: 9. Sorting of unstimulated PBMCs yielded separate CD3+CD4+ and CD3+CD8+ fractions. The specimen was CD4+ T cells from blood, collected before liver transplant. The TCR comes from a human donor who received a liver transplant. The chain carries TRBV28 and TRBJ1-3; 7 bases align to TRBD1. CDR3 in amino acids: CASSSLTGASSGNTIYF. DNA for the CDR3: TGTGCCAGCAGTTCCTTAACAGGGGCAAGCTCTGGAAACACCATATATTTT. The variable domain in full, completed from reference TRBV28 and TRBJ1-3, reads DVKVTQSSRYLVKRTGEKVFLECVQDMDHENMFWYRQDPGLGLRLIYFSYDVKMKEKGDIPEGYSVSREKKERFSLILESASTNQTSMYLCASSSLTGASSGNTIYFGEGSWLTVV.